Presented here are 24 T cell receptor beta chains from one specimen sequenced in a study of response to subunit inactivated influenza vaccine (dated by TCRdb to 2017 to 2018). Receptor amplification or capture employed RT-PCR. This sample was sequenced with an Illumina HiSeq 2500. The raw public data were reprocessed by TCRdb itself: fastp quality trimming at Q25, MiXCR clonotype calling, in-frame beta chains only. Each entry merges the rows of one CDR3 protein and shows their most common DNA and genes. The sample records 450,000 to 600,000 distinct CDR3 sequences, approximately 7.6% of which are singletons. The biggest ten clones account for 10% to 15% of the sample. The source was PBMCs from blood, collected around 25 months after vaccination. These receptors were collected from a man aged 45-69 years who received an inactivated influenza vaccine. Donor details come from another sample of the same person, matched by shared clones.

This clonotype has more than one count but fewer than ten. This chain uses TRBV18 with TRBJ2-3; 8 nucleotides align to TRBD2. This CDR3 is 15 amino acids long. The junction had 8 bases not matched to a gene; V was cut back by 6 bases and J by 3 bases. Per germline, CDR1 KGHSH and CDR2 LQKENI. The CDR3 loop is CASSPGTRYTDTQYF. The CDR3 region has the DNA TGTGCCAGCTCGCCAGGGACTAGATATACAGATACGCAGTATTTT.

This clonotype occurred many times. The chain joins TRBV7-6 to TRBJ2-1, with D unclear. The CDR3 has 12 amino acids. The V end lost 1 base, the J end lost 8 bases, and 6 bases lay between the germline ends. Looked up from germline, CDR1 is SGHVS and CDR2 is FNYEAQ. The CDR3 sequence: CASSLVAHEQFF. CDR3 DNA: TGTGCCAGCAGCTTAGTGGCTCATGAGCAGTTCTTC.

This clonotype was counted only a few times. The CDR3 loop reads CATSRRTNRNEKLFF. The CDR3 DNA sequence: TGTGCCACCAGCAGGCGGACAAATCGGAATGAAAAACTGTTTTTT. The genes are TRBV15 and TRBJ1-4, with a possible D match to TRBD1 (5 bases). Trimming shortened V by 3 bases and J by 5 bases, and 13 bases separated the two germline ends. The CDR3 consists of 15 residues. The V gene's germline CDR1 is LNHNV and CDR2 YYDKDF (reference sequence). The full variable domain, with the rest looked up from reference TRBV15 and TRBJ1-4, is DAMVIQNPRYQVTQFGKPVTLSCSQTLNHNVMYWYQQKSSQAPKLLFHYYDKDFNNEADTPDNFQSRRPNTSFCFLDIRSPGLGDTAMYLCATSRRTNRNEKLFFGSGTQLSVL.

This clonotype was seen more than once but under ten times. This rearrangement joins TRBV4-1 to TRBJ1-4; D remains unclear. The V end was cut by 5 bases, the J end by 8 bases, with 24 bases between. Per germline, CDR1 MGHRA and CDR2 YSYEKL. The CDR3 totals 17 residues. CDR3: CASSTDYARVSDEKLFF. CDR3 sequence (DNA): TGCGCCAGCAGCACCGACTACGCCCGGGTGTCGGACGAAAAACTGTTTTTT.

This clonotype was detected many times. This rearrangement joins TRBV27 to TRBJ2-2; the D is unclear. Deletions cut 8 bases from V and 5 bases from J, with 9 bases between. Germline V gene sequence: CDR1 MNHEY, CDR2 SMNVEV (reference sequence). The CDR3 covers 12 residues. The CDR3 coding sequence is TGTGCCAGCGCTTATAAAACCGGGGAGCTGTTTTTT. As protein: CASAYKTGELFF.

This clonotype showed up just a few times. The V call is TRBV28, the J call TRBJ2-7, with D maybe TRBD2 (5 bases). The CDR3 is 12 residues long. The germline CDR1 and CDR2 sequences are MDHEN and SYDVKM. Trimming removed 9 bases at V and 0 bases at J, with 9 bases between. The CDR3 DNA is TGTGCCAGTGACGGGAACTCCTACGAGCAGTACTTC. Translation: CASDGNSYEQYF.

This clonotype was observed a handful of times. This rearrangement joins TRBV7-9 to TRBJ2-2, with TRBD2 identical over 8 bases. The CDR3 has 15 residues. Unmatched junction bases numbered 6, after V lost 5 bases and J lost 4 bases. Germline CDR1 SEHNR, CDR2 FQNEAQ (reference sequence). CDR3 in DNA: TGTGCCAGCAGCAAAGCGGGGGTCCCCACCGGGGAGCTGTTTTTT. Residues: CASSKAGVPTGELFF.

This clonotype was observed at least ten times. The chain couples TRBV18 to TRBJ2-2, with D perhaps matching TRBD2 (6 bases). V shed 0 bases and J shed 7 bases, with 9 bases lying between them. The CDR3 length is 14 residues. Germline loops: CDR1 KGHSH, CDR2 LQKENI. The CDR3: CASSPPGGDGELFF. The CDR3 DNA reads TGTGCCAGCTCACCACCGGGGGGTGACGGGGAGCTGTTTTTT.

The table lists this clonotype with a few counts. The chain combines TRBV12-3 or TRBV12-4 with TRBJ2-5; possible D gene TRBD2, 6 bases. With 6 bases removed from V and 5 bases from J, the gap between germline ends came to 16 bases. The CDR3 runs 14 residues. Here the CDR3 reads CASSFRGGRETQYF. The CDR3 DNA is TGTGCCAGCAGCTTTCGCGGAGGGAGGGAGACCCAGTACTTC.

The sample holds many counts of this clonotype. In DNA, the CDR3 is TGTGCCAGCAGTTTTCCCTCACCAGGGGCCCAGTACTTC. Its protein is CASSFPSPGAQYF. The chain joins TRBV28 to TRBJ2-5; the D gene is possibly TRBD1 (6 bases). Germline V lookup: CDR1 MDHEN, CDR2 SYDVKM. Between the trimmed V and J ends, which lost 3 bases and 9 bases, there was a span of 14 bases. The length of the CDR3 is 13 residues. Full variable domain (outside the CDR3, taken from reference TRBV28 and TRBJ2-5): DVKVTQSSRYLVKRTGEKVFLECVQDMDHENMFWYRQDPGLGLRLIYFSYDVKMKEKGDIPEGYSVSREKKERFSLILESASTNQTSMYLCASSFPSPGAQYFGPGTRLLVL.

This clonotype was found a few times. The gene calls are TRBV28 and TRBJ2-1; 10 bases match TRBD2. V lost 3 bases, J lost 5 bases, and 4 bases stayed unmatched. In germline, CDR1 is MDHEN, CDR2 SYDVKM. CDR3 size: 15 residues. The CDR3 spells CASSFSGRVHNEQFF. CDR3 in DNA: TGTGCCAGCAGTTTCAGCGGGAGGGTCCACAATGAGCAGTTCTTC. Full variable domain (outside the CDR3, taken from reference TRBV28 and TRBJ2-1): DVKVTQSSRYLVKRTGEKVFLECVQDMDHENMFWYRQDPGLGLRLIYFSYDVKMKEKGDIPEGYSVSREKKERFSLILESASTNQTSMYLCASSFSGRVHNEQFFGPGTRLTVL.

This clonotype was detected a few times. V is TRBV5-1 and J is TRBJ2-5, with 9 bases identical to TRBD2. The CDR3 totals 16 residues. Germline assignment: CDR1 SGHRS and CDR2 YFSETQ. With 2 bases clipped from V and 3 bases from J, the junction kept 8 bases outside the gene matches. The CDR3 spells CASSFGQTSGKETQYF. The CDR3 DNA reads TGCGCCAGCAGCTTCGGGCAGACTAGCGGAAAAGAGACCCAGTACTTC.

The chain carries TRBV5-6 and TRBJ1-1; D is undetermined. The CDR3 contains 12 residues. The germline V gene encodes CDR1 SGHDT and CDR2 YYEEEE. V lost 4 bases and J lost 5, with 9 bases in between. This CDR3 is CASSNFRTEAFF. CDR3 DNA sequence: TGTGCCAGCAGCAACTTTAGGACTGAAGCTTTCTTT.

The chain has TRBV5-5 and TRBJ1-1, with D tentatively TRBD1 (6 bases). CDR1 SGHKS and CDR2 YYEKEE come from the germline V gene (reference sequence). There are 15 residues in the CDR3. The V gene lost 4 bases and the J gene lost 1 base, with 14 bases spanning the gap. The CDR3 nucleotides are TGTGCCAGCAGCGGTACCCCGACAGGGAACACTGAAGCTTTCTTT. Its protein is CASSGTPTGNTEAFF.

The sample holds many counts of this clonotype. This chain joins TRBV6-1 and TRBJ1-5; D call uncertain. V lost 3 bases, J lost 2 bases, and 8 bases lay in between. This CDR3 is built from 14 residues. Germline V gene lookup returns CDR1 MNHNS and CDR2 SASEGT. The CDR3 reads CASSEFGGNQPQHF. The DNA of the CDR3 is TGTGCCAGCAGTGAGTTTGGGGGCAATCAGCCCCAGCATTTT.

This chain joins TRBV3-1 and TRBJ2-1, with D tentatively TRBD2 (6 bases). Trimming removed 1 base at V and 9 bases at J, with 10 bases between. This CDR3 is built from 13 residues. Germline V gene sequence: CDR1 LGHDT, CDR2 YNNKEL (reference sequence). CDR3 in DNA: TGTGCCAGCAGCCAAGGCTTGCGGGGTGAGCAGTTCTTC. Translated: CASSQGLRGEQFF.

In this sample, this clonotype turned up a few times. CDR3 bases: TGCAGTGCTAGAGGTCTAGCGGGGGGCCGTGGAGAGACCCAGTACTTC. This sequence encodes CSARGLAGGRGETQYF. This chain links TRBV20-1 with TRBJ2-5; the match to TRBD2 covers 11 bases. V dropped 1 base and J dropped 4; count of bases not matched to a gene: 8. The CDR3 consists of 16 residues. Germline loops: CDR1 DFQATT, CDR2 SNEGSKA (reference sequence).

The V gene is TRBV7-2, the J gene TRBJ2-1; 10 bases align to TRBD1. This CDR3 is 15 amino acids long. The V gene end was trimmed by 4 bases and the J gene end by 8 bases; junction bases not matched to a gene: 8. Per germline, CDR1 SGHTA and CDR2 FQGNSA. CDR3 in DNA: TGTGCCAGCAGCTCTCCGGGACAGGGGATCTATGAGCAGTTCTTC. Translated: CASSSPGQGIYEQFF.

This clonotype occurred many times. The chain's CDR3 is CASSFSAIQPQHF. CDR3 DNA sequence: TGTGCCAGCAGTTTTTCCGCCATCCAGCCCCAGCATTTT. The V gene is TRBV12-3 or TRBV12-4, the J gene TRBJ1-5; D remains unclear. The CDR3 length is 13 residues. V was clipped by 3 bases and J by 7 bases, with 10 bases between them.

This clonotype has a handful of counts. The rearrangement joins TRBV4-3 to TRBJ2-2; D is undetermined. Trimming pared 0 bases from V and 0 bases from J, leaving 14 bases between. Germline V CDR1 and CDR2: LGHNA, YSLEER. The CDR3 is 18 residues long. As DNA, the CDR3 is TGCGCCAGCAGCCAAGATCAACGGGCGGAAACGAACACCGGGGAGCTGTTTTTT. This sequence encodes CASSQDQRAETNTGELFF.

This clonotype was detected only a few times. This sequence joins TRBV5-5 and TRBJ2-3, with D perhaps matching TRBD2 (6 bases). The CDR3 spans 15 residues. V was trimmed by 5 bases and J by 2 bases, leaving 15 bases between them. Germline lookup yields CDR1 SGHKS and CDR2 YYEKEE (reference sequence). This chain's CDR3 is CASRLLGGPTDTQYF. In nucleotides, the CDR3 is TGTGCCAGCAGATTGCTGGGAGGTCCCACAGATACGCAGTATTTT.

This clonotype was seen only a few times. This chain connects TRBV20-1 to TRBJ2-5; possibly TRBD1 or TRBD2 for D (5 bases each). The CDR3 loop spans 11 amino acids. Germline values: CDR1 DFQATT, CDR2 SNEGSKA (reference sequence). The ends were cut back, 6 bases at V and 5 bases at J, with 10 bases in the middle. CDR3 sequence: CSAPWGETQYF. Here the CDR3 DNA reads TGCAGTGCCCCGTGGGGGGAGACCCAGTACTTC.

This clonotype was observed a handful of times. This CDR3 is CASSLTKLESLNYGYTF. The CDR3 nucleotides read TGCGCCAGCAGCTTGACCAAACTTGAATCACTTAACTATGGCTACACCTTC. This chain links TRBV5-1 with TRBJ1-2; D gene uncertain. Germline V gene data show CDR1 as SGHRS and CDR2 as YFSETQ. This CDR3 is 17 amino acids long. Trimming took off 1 base at V and 1 base at J, with 17 bases between the two ends. The full variable domain, rest sourced from reference TRBV5-1 and TRBJ1-2, is KAGVTQTPRYLIKTRGQQVTLSCSPISGHRSVSWYQQTPGQGLQFLFEYFSETQRNKGNFPGRFSGRQFSNSRSEMNVSTLELGDSALYLCASSLTKLESLNYGYTFGSGTRLTVV.

This sequence joins TRBV11-2 and TRBJ2-7; the D is unclear. V dropped 2 bases and J dropped 3 bases, with 8 bases sitting between them. CDR1 is SGHAT and CDR2 is FQNNGV in the germline V gene. There are 13 residues in the CDR3. The CDR3 loop reads CASSLSRVYEQYF. As DNA, the CDR3 is TGTGCCAGCAGCTTATCTCGCGTCTACGAGCAGTACTTC.